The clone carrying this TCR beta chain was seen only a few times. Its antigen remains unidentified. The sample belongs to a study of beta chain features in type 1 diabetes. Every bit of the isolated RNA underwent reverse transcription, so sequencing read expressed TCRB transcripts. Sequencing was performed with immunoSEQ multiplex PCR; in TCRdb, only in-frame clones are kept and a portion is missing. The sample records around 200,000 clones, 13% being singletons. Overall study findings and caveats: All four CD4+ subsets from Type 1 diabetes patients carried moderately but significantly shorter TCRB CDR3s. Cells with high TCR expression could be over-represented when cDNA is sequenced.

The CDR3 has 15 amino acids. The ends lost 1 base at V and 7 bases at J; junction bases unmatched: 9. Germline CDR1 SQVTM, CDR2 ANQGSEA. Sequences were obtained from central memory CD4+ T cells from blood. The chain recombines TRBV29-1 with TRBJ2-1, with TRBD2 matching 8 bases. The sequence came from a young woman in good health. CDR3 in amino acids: CSVEGTGRAANEQFF. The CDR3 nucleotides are TGCAGCGTTGAAGGTACCGGGAGGGCCGCTAATGAGCAGTTCTTC.